The rows below give T cell receptor beta chains drawn from one sample of a study of Graves' ophthalmopathy and Graves' hyperthyroidism. Using its own MiXCR run on the multiplex PCR reads, TCRdb lists one record per CDR3 protein. This table holds more than 1,000,000 distinct CDR3 sequences, about two fifths found once. Input material: peripheral blood or thyroid tissue (not recorded which). These receptors all come from an adult man with Graves' hyperthyroidism. CDR3s include the opening cysteine and the closing phenylalanine or tryptophan. The order of the fields is D gene, clone size, V gene, J gene, CDR3 DNA, CDR3 protein. The D gene is left open where the match is weak. A row's size may be missing; if present it is once, few, many or a size class.

.	.	TRBV28	TRBJ1-1	TGTGCCAGCACCACTAGGGCAGGGAACACTGAAGCTTTCTTT	CASTTRAGNTEAFF
TRBD1	.	TRBV10-2	TRBJ1-2	TGCGCCAGCAGTGAGCTGGACAGGTCCGATGGCTACACCTTC	CASSELDRSDGYTF
.	.	TRBV29-1	TRBJ1-3	TGCAGCGTACGGGACACGGGATCTGGGGAGACCATATATTTT	CSVRDTGSGETIYF
.	.	TRBV10-3	TRBJ1-1	TGTGCCATCTGCAGTGGGAGCAGGGTAAACATGAACACTGAAGCTTTCTTT	CAICSGSRVNMNTEAFF
.	.	TRBV19	TRBJ1-4	TGTGCCAGTAGTACAGGACGTCGAGCTAATGAAAAACTGTTTTTT	CASSTGRRANEKLFF
.	many	TRBV2	TRBJ2-7	TGTGCCAGCAGTGAAGCGTTGGAGGTATCTACCTACGAGCAGTACTTC	CASSEALEVSTYEQYF
TRBD1	many	TRBV10-3	TRBJ2-7	TGTGCCATCAGAGGGGACAGGGAGGGCTACGAGCAGTACTTC	CAIRGDREGYEQYF
.	.	TRBV4-1	TRBJ1-2	TGCGCCAGCAGCCCGCCCCGGGGGATAGCTAACTATGGCTACACCTTC	CASSPPRGIANYGYTF
TRBD1	many	TRBV2	TRBJ1-5	TGTGCCAGCAGTGGGGGACAGGGTAAAAATCAGCCCCAGCATTTT	CASSGGQGKNQPQHF
TRBD2	.	TRBV10-3	TRBJ2-5	TGTGCCATCAGCGTCGGGGGGGACGAGACCCAGTACTTC	CAISVGGDETQYF
TRBD1	.	TRBV11-2	TRBJ2-7	TGTGCCAGCAGTCCGTTGACAGGGGAACCCTACGAGCAGTACTTC	CASSPLTGEPYEQYF
TRBD1	.	TRBV6-5	TRBJ2-3	TGTGCCAGCGGGGACAGCTCCCTCCTTACGCAGTATTTT	CASGDSSLLTQYF
.	.	TRBV29-1	TRBJ2-7	TGCAGCGGGGGGGAGACAGGCCCCTACGAGCAGTACTTC	CSGGETGPYEQYF
TRBD1	.	TRBV14	TRBJ2-7	TGTGCCAGCAGCCCGAGGACAGGGGATGGCTACGAGCAGTACTTC	CASSPRTGDGYEQYF
.	few	TRBV28	TRBJ1-6	TGTGCCAGCAGTTTAGGGGCTCGGTATAATTCACCCCTCCACTTT	CASSLGARYNSPLHF
.	many	TRBV19	TRBJ1-5	TGTGCCAGTAGTATAAGTTCAGCTAGCAATCAGCCCCAGCATTTT	CASSISSASNQPQHF
.	.	TRBV6-2/TRBV6-3	TRBJ2-6	TGTGCCAGCAGCCGCCCTGACAGGTCCGGGGCCAACGTCCTGACTTTC	CASSRPDRSGANVLTF
TRBD1	many	TRBV19	TRBJ1-5	TGTGCCAGTAGTTACGACAGGGTTGCCAATCAGCCCCAGCATTTT	CASSYDRVANQPQHF
TRBD1	.	TRBV29-1	TRBJ1-6	TGCAGCGTTGAGGGGGACAGGGGTTCACCCCTCCACTTT	CSVEGDRGSPLHF
.	few	TRBV2	TRBJ1-5	TGTGCCAGCAGTGACCCGACGGGAGGATACGATCAGCCCCAGCATTTT	CASSDPTGGYDQPQHF
TRBD1	.	TRBV7-2	TRBJ2-5	TGTGCCAGCGGACAGGGTTTGGAGACCCAGTACTTC	CASGQGLETQYF
.	few	TRBV10-3	TRBJ2-7	TGTGCCATCAGTGGGGCGAGGGGGAGGTCCGAGCAGTACTTC	CAISGARGRSEQYF
TRBD1	few	TRBV28	TRBJ1-5	TGTGCCAGCAGTTTGACAGGGATTAGGCCCCAGCATTTT	CASSLTGIRPQHF
TRBD2	many	TRBV5-1	TRBJ2-2	TGCGCCAGCAGCCCTGGACTAGCGGGAGGCACCGGGGAGCTGTTTTTT	CASSPGLAGGTGELFF